This T cell receptor (beta chain) was observed in a study of blood T cell repertoires in COVID-19. Trimming cost V 3 bases and J 6 bases, with 14 bases left between them. The CDR3 loop spans 14 amino acids. Germline loops: CDR1 MRHNA, CDR2 SNTAGT. Clones were sequenced by immunoSEQ multiplex PCR, and TCRdb holds only the in-frame ones, with some missing. The data contain 150,000 to 200,000 clones, around 80% of them seen just once; the ten biggest clones take up roughly 8%. The chain carries TRBV6-4 and TRBJ1-1; D is ambiguous. Sequenced material: PBMCs or T cells enriched from blood (not recorded which). The source of this sequence is a woman between 50 and 59 years old who had recovered from COVID-19. The CDR3 coding sequence is TGTGCCAGCAGTGAATCCGGAAGGAGGGCTGAAGCTTTCTTT. It yields the protein CASSESGRRAEAFF.